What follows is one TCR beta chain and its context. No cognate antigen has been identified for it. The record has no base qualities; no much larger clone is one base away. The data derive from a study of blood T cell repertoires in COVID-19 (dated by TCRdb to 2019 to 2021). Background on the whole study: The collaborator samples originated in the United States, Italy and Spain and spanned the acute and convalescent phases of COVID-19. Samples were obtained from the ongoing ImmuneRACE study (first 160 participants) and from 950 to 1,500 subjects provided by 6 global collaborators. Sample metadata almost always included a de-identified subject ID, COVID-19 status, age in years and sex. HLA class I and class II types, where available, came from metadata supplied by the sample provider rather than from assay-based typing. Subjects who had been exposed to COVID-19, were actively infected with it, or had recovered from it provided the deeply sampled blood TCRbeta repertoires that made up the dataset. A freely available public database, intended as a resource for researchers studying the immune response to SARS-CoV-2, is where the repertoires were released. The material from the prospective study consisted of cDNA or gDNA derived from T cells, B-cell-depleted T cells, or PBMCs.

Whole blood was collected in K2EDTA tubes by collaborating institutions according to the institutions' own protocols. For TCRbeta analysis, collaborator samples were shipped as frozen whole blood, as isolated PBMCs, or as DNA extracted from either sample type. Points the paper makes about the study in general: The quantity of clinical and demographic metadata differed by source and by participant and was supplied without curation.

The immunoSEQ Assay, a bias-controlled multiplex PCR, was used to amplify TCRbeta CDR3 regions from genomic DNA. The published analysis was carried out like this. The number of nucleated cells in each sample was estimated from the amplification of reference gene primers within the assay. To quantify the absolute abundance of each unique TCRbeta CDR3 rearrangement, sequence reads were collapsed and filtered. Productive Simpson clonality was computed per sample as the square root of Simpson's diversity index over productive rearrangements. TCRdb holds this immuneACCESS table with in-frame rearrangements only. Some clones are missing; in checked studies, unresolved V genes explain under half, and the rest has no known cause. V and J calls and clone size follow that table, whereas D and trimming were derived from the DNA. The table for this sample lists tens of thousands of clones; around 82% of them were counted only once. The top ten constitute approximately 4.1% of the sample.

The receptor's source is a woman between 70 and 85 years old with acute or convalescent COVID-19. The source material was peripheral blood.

The DNA is as follows: TGTGCCACCAGTGACCCACGGACAGATTTTGGGGAAAAACTGTTTTTT. Its protein is CATSDPRTDFGEKLFF. The chain is assembled from TRBV24-1 and TRBJ1-4; TRBD1 could be the D gene, as 6 bases match. Between the V and J ends, shortened by 4 bases and 8 bases respectively, the junction contains 19 bases. Looking up the germline V gene yields CDR1 KGHDR and CDR2 SFDVKD. The CDR3 numbers 16 residues from cysteine through phenylalanine. Of the read, only the CDR3 DNA is kept; its 48 bases are in frame from base 1.